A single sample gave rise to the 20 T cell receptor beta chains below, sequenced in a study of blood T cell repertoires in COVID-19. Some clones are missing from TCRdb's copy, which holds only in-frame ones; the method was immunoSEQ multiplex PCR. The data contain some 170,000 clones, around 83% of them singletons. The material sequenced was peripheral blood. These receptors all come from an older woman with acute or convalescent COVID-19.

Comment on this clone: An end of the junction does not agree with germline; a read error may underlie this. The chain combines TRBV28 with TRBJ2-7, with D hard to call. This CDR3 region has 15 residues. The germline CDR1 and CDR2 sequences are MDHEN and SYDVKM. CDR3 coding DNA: TGTGCCAGCAGTCCCCCCGGGTGGAGCTCCAACGAGCAGTACTTC. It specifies CASSPPGWSSNEQYF.

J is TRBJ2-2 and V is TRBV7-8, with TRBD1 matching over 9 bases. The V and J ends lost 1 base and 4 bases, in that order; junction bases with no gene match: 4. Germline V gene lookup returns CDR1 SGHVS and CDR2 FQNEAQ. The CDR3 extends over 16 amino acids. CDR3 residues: CASSLVGTGPTGELFF. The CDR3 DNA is TGTGCCAGCAGCTTAGTCGGGACAGGGCCCACCGGGGAGCTGTTTTTT.

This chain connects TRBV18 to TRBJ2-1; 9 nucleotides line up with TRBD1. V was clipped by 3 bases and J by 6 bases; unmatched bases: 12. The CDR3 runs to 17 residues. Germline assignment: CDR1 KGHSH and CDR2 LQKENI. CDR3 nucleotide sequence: TGTGCCAGCTCACCTCCCGCCGGGACAGGGCCCCTCAATGAGCAGTTCTTC. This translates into CASSPPAGTGPLNEQFF. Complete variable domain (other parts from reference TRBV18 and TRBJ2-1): NAGVMQNPRHLVRRRGQEARLRCSPMKGHSHVYWYRQLPEEGLKFMVYLQKENIIDESGMPKERFSAEFPKEGPSILRIQQVVRGDSAAYFCASSPPAGTGPLNEQFFGPGTRLTVL.

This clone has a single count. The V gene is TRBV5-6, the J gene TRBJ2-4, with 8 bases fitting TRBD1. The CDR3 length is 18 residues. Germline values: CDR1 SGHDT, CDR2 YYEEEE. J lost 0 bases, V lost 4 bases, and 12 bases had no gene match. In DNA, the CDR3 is TGTGCCAGCAGCCTCCCCGGACAGGGACGATTAGCCAAAAACATTCAGTACTTC. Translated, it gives CASSLPGQGRLAKNIQYF. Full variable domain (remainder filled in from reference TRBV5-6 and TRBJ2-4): DAGVTQSPTHLIKTRGQQVTLRCSPKSGHDTVSWYQQALGQGPQFIFQYYEEEERQRGNFPDRFSGHQFPNYSSELNVNALLLGDSALYLCASSLPGQGRLAKNIQYFGAGTRLSVL.

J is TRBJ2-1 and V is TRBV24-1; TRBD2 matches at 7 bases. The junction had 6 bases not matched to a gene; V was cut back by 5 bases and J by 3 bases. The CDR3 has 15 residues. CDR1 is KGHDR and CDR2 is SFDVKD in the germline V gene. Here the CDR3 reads CATSVSSGVYNEQFF. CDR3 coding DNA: TGTGCCACCAGTGTCTCTAGCGGCGTCTACAATGAGCAGTTCTTC.

CDR3 sequence reads: CASSVVGSGRFGETQYF. The CDR3, as DNA: TGTGCCAGCAGCGTCGTCGGGAGCGGGAGGTTTGGGGAGACCCAGTACTTC. The chain employs TRBV9 and TRBJ2-5; 9 bases agree with TRBD2. V trimming: 2 bases; J trimming: 5 bases; junction bases outside the gene matches: 13. The germline V gene has CDR1 SGDLS and CDR2 YYNGEE. The CDR3 is 17 residues long. Filled out from reference TRBV9 and TRBJ2-5, the complete variable domain reads DSGVTQTPKHLITATGQRVTLRCSPRSGDLSVYWYQQSLDQGLQFLIQYYNGEERAKGNILERFSAQQFPDLHSELNLSSLELGDSALYFCASSVVGSGRFGETQYFGPGTRLLVL.

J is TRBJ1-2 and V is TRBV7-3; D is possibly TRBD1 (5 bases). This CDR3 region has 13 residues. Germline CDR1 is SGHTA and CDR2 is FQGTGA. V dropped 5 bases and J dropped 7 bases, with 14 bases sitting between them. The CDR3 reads CASSPQGTGGYTF. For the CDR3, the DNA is TGTGCCAGCAGCCCGCAGGGAACTGGTGGCTACACCTTC.

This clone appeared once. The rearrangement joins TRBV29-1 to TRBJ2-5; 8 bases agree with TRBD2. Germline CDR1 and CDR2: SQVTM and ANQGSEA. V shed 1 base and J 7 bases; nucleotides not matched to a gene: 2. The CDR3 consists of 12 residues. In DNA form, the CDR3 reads TGCAGCGTTGAAGCGGGAGGGGCGACCCAGTACTTC. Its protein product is CSVEAGGATQYF.

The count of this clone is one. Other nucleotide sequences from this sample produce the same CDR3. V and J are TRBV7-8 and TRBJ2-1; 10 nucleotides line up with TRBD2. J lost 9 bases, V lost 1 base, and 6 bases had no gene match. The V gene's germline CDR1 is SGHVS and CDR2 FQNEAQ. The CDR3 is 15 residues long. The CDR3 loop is CASSLGLAGVGEQFF. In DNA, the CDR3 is TGTGCCAGCAGCTTAGGGCTAGCGGGAGTCGGTGAGCAGTTCTTC.

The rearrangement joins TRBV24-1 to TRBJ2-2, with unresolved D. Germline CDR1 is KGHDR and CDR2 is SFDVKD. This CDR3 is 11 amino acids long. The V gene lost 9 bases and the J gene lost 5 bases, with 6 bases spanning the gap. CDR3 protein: CATRSTGELFF. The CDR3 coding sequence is TGTGCCACCCGGTCTACCGGGGAGCTGTTTTTT.

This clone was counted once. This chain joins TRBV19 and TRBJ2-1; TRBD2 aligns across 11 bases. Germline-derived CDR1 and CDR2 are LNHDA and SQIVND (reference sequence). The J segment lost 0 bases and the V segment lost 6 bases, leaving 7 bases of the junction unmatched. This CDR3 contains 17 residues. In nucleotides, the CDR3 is TGTGCCAGTAGGGGGACTAGCGGACTGAGCTCCTACAATGAGCAGTTCTTC. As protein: CASRGTSGLSSYNEQFF.

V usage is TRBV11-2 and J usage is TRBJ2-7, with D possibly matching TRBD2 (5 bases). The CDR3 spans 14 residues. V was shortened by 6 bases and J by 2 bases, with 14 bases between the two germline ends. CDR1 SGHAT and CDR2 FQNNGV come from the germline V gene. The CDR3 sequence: CASSLTEGPYEQYF. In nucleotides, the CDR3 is TGTGCCAGCAGTCTCACAGAGGGCCCCTACGAGCAGTACTTC.

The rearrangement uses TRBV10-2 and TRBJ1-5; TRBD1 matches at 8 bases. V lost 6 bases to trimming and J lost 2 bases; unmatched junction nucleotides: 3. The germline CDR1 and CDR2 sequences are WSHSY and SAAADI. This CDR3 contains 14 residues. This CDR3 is CASSETGGNQPQHF. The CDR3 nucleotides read TGCGCCAGCAGCGAGACAGGGGGCAATCAGCCCCAGCATTTT.

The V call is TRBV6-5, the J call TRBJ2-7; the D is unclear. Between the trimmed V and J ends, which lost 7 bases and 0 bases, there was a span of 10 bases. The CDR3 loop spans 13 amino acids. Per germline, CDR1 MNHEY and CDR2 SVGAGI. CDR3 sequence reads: CASKRTSSYEQYF. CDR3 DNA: TGTGCCAGCAAGCGAACGAGCTCCTACGAGCAGTACTTC.

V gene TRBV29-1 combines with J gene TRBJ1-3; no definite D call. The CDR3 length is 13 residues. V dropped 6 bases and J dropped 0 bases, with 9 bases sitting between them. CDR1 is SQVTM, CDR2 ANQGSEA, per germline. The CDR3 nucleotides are TGCAGCGTATCAGTTTCCTCTGGAAACACCATATATTTT. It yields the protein CSVSVSSGNTIYF. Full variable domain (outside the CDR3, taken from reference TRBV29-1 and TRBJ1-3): SAVISQKPSRDICQRGTSLTIQCQVDSQVTMMFWYRQQPGQSLTLIATANQGSEATYESGFVIDKFPISRPNLTFSTLTVSNMSPEDSSIYLCSVSVSSGNTIYFGEGSWLTVV.

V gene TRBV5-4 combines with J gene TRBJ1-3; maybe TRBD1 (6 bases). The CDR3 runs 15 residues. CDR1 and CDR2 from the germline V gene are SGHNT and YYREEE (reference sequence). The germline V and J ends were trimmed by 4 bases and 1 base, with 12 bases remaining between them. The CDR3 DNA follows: TGTGCCAGCAGCGCCAGGGGACCTTCTGGAAACACCATATATTTT. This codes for CASSARGPSGNTIYF.

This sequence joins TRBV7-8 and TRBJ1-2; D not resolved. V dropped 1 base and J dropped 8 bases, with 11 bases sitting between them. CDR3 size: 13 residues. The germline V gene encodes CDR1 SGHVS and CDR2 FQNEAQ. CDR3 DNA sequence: TGTGCCAGCAGCTTAGACGGGATATCGGGCTACACCTTC. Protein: CASSLDGISGYTF.

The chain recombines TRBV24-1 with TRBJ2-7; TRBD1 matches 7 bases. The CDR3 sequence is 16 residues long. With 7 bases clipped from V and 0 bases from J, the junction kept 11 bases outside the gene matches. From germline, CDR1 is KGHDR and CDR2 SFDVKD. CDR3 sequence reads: CATRPLRDRSSYEQYF. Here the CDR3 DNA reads TGTGCCACCAGACCACTTAGGGACAGAAGCTCCTACGAGCAGTACTTC.

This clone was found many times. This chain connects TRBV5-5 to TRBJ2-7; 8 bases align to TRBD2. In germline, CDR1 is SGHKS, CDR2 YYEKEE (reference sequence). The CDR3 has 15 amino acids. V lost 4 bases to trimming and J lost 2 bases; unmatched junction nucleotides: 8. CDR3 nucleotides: TGTGCCAGCAGCCCGGTCGCGGGAGGCCCCTACGAGCAGTACTTC. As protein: CASSPVAGGPYEQYF.

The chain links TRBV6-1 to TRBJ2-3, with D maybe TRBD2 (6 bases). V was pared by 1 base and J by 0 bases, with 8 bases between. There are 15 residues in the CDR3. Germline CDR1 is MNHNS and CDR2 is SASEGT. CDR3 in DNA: TGTGCCAGCAGTGAAGGCGGGATTAGCACAGATACGCAGTATTTT. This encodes CASSEGGISTDTQYF.